This T cell receptor (beta chain) was captured in a study of OX40 agonist ivuxolimab in advanced cancers. Study at large: Participants, approximately 80% male, averaged roughly 59 years of age, ranging from roughly 23 to 80.

Germline V gives CDR1 MNHNS, CDR2 SASEGT. This CDR3 is 11 amino acids long. The trim removed 8 bases at V and 12 bases at J, leaving 5 bases unmatched. Repertoires were generated with immunoSEQ multiplex PCR, while TCRdb's copy carries only in-frame clones and drops some. Seen here are about 7,400 clones, over 75% observed once, and the top ten hold 30%. This sequence was found in an adult with an advanced solid tumor such as melanoma, head and neck, liver or kidney cancer. The V gene is TRBV6-1, the J gene TRBJ2-1, with 9 bases that match TRBD1. The source material was CD4+ or CD8+ T cells sorted from blood, sampled in a trial of the OX40 agonist ivuxolimab. The CDR3 protein is CASFWTGAQFF. The CDR3 nucleotides read TGTGCCAGCTTCTGGACAGGGGCGCAGTTCTTC.